In this sample, the clone carrying this T cell receptor (beta chain) turned up a few times. Here immunoSEQ multiplex PCR was the method, and the copy in TCRdb shows in-frame clones only, minus some. This sample yields over 8,000 clones, of which around 81% are seen a single time; around a fifth belongs to the top ten. These data originate in a study of somatic mutations in cytotoxic T cells in rheumatoid arthritis. Isolation of CD4+ and CD8+ cells used positive magnetic bead selection, with purity checked by flow cytometry. Germline V gene lookup returns CDR1 MNHEY and CDR2 SVGAGI. Germline trimming cut 6 bases from V and 2 bases from J; bases unmatched to any gene: 8. The length of the CDR3 is 15 residues.

This chain joins TRBV6-5 and TRBJ2-3; 7 bases match TRBD2. The receptor was derived from a woman between 50 and 59 years old in good health. The sample consisted of CD8+ T cells sorted from blood. CDR3 sequence reads: CASSLTSVPTDTQYF. CDR3 coding DNA: TGTGCCAGCAGCCTCACTAGCGTTCCCACAGATACGCAGTATTTT.